The source of this T cell receptor (beta chain) is a study of shared clonotypes between healthy human individuals. Study results and limitations: The researchers took only blood, and tissue repertoires probably look different. Generation probabilities were higher for clonotypes shared across all four sorted-subset donors than for unshared ones.

Germline V gene lookup returns CDR1 SGHNT and CDR2 YYREEE (reference sequence). J gave up 6 bases and V 6 bases, and 15 bases lay outside the gene matches. The CDR3 loop spans 17 amino acids. Positive CCR7 selection of CD45RO-negative cells yielded the naive CD8 cells, and terminally differentiated effector memory CD45RA+ cells were excluded. Sorted-subset replicate PCR reactions were performed with 200 ng DNA, corresponding to roughly 30,000 T cell genomes. In the original processing: Filtering differed because ImmunoSEQ produced junction-only sequences that carried no quality scores. Sequencing was performed with immunoSEQ multiplex PCR; in TCRdb, only in-frame clones are kept and a portion is missing. V, J and clone size were drawn from that table, and D and trimming were deduced from the DNA. The top ten clones hold around 24% of a sample with hundreds of thousands of clones, 80% to 95% of them seen once.

With respect to this clone: Its antigen remains unidentified.

V is TRBV5-4 and J is TRBJ2-7, with 13 bases matching TRBD2. This TCR derives from a man under 40 in good health. The sequenced sample consisted of naive CD8+ T cells sorted from blood. CDR3 amino acids: CASNPSPGLAGYGEQYF. CDR3 nucleotides: TGTGCCAGCAACCCTTCACCGGGACTAGCGGGATACGGCGAGCAGTACTTC.